This T cell receptor (beta chain) was captured by sequencing in a study of cytomegalovirus exposure and HLA in healthy donors. Overall study findings and caveats: Data from an earlier analysis indicated that most TCR beta V segments were productive either about 90% or about 30% of the time. Association of 17,000 or so TCR beta sequences with HLA alleles was found at 0.05 false discovery rate in a later analysis.

Note on this clone: Its antigen is currently unknown. The sample holds other DNA sequences that translate to the same CDR3.

This CDR3 spans 17 amino acids. V dropped 5 bases and J dropped 3; count of bases not matched to a gene: 12. Germline V gene data show CDR1 as SGHVS and CDR2 as FQNEAQ. With 60 Vbeta and 13 Jbeta primers, the PCR was carried out. Clones were sequenced by immunoSEQ multiplex PCR, and TCRdb holds only the in-frame ones, with some missing. The repertoire consists of 200,000 to 300,000 clones, with 84% occurring once and the leading ten covering roughly 2%. Sequenced input: PBMCs. The chain uses TRBV7-8 and TRBJ2-7; the match to TRBD2 covers 11 bases. The clonotype was recovered from a woman aged 40 to 49 in good health and CMV-seropositive. The DNA for the CDR3 is TGTGCCAGCAGCATCTTAGCGGGAGGGCTGGCCCACTACGAGCAGTACTTC. It specifies CASSILAGGLAHYEQYF.